Listed below are T cell receptor beta chains from one sample, sequenced in a study of cytomegalovirus exposure and HLA in healthy donors. Repertoires were generated with immunoSEQ multiplex PCR, while TCRdb's copy carries only in-frame clones and drops some. The sample carries approximately 54,000 clones, approximately 82% recorded once. The sequenced sample consisted of PBMCs. Source of these receptors: a woman aged 18-35 years in good health and CMV-seronegative. Both conserved end residues are part of each CDR3. D genes are given only for firm matches. Part of the rows lack a size; the others show once, few, many or a class for expanded clones.

v_call,j_call,d_call,clone_size,cdr3_nt,cdr3_aa
TRBV4-1,TRBJ1-4,TRBD1,-,TGCGCCAGCAGCCAGCCCGGGACAGGGGGTGAAAAACTGTTTTTT,CASSQPGTGGEKLFF
TRBV30,TRBJ1-1,TRBD1,-,TGTGCCTGTACAGGGACAGCTTGGGGCACTGAAGCTTTCTTT,CACTGTAWGTEAFF
TRBV6-1,TRBJ1-2,-,few,TGTGCCAGCAGTGATCCCCAGGGGTCTAACTATGGCTACACCTTC,CASSDPQGSNYGYTF
TRBV5-4,TRBJ2-2,-,-,TGTGCCAGCAGCTTGGGTCCGGGCGGGACCACCCAAAACACCGGGGAGCTGTTTTTT,CASSLGPGGTTQNTGELFF
TRBV7-9,TRBJ2-7,-,-,TGTGCCAGCAGCTTAATCACAGGGCTCTCCTACGAGCAGTACTTC,CASSLITGLSYEQYF
TRBV2,TRBJ1-1,TRBD1,-,TGTGCCAGCAGTGAAAGACAGGGGGCAACGGACACTGAAGCTTTCTTT,CASSERQGATDTEAFF
TRBV27,TRBJ1-2,TRBD1,-,TGTGCCAATCAGACAGGGTCAATCTACACCTTC,CANQTGSIYTF
TRBV5-1,TRBJ1-1,-,-,TGCGCCAGCAGCAAAACCCAACAGGTTAACACTGAAGCTTTCTTT,CASSKTQQVNTEAFF
TRBV9,TRBJ2-5,-,-,TGTGCCAGCAGCGTAGAGCCCCTCACCAGGGAGACCCAGTACTTC,CASSVEPLTRETQYF
TRBV6-6,TRBJ1-1,-,-,TGTGCCAGCAGTTCTGGACAGAACACTGAAGCTTTCTTT,CASSSGQNTEAFF
TRBV9,TRBJ1-2,-,-,TGTGCCAGCAGCAAGGGACGGCCGGGGGTCCAAGGCTACACCTTC,CASSKGRPGVQGYTF
TRBV11-3,TRBJ2-5,-,once,TGTGCCAGCAGCTTAGATCACGGGGAGACCCAGTACTTC,CASSLDHGETQYF